The entry below describes one TCR beta chain. The data derive from a study of shared clonotypes between healthy human individuals. Genomic DNA of every subset was divided equally among multiple immunoSEQ plates. Unsorted PBMC samples were amplified in replicate PCRs containing around 310 ng DNA, tens of thousands of T cell genomes. Sequencing used immunoSEQ multiplex PCR; TCRdb keeps in-frame clones, though not all of them. The sample has 450,000 to 550,000 clones, 79% seen once. Adult donors, all healthy and HIV-negative, had no recent acute infections or vaccinations. Caucasian adults living in Nashville, Tennessee, provided all samples. The ends were cut back, 5 bases at V and 3 bases at J, with 8 bases in the middle. Germline CDR1 MDHEN, CDR2 SYDVKM. The CDR3 has 12 amino acids.

The TCR comes from a woman in her thirties or forties in good health. Some clones in this sample may be carry-over from other donors' samples. The sequenced sample was PBMCs. The chain combines TRBV28 with TRBJ2-7; no definite D call. The CDR3 DNA sequence: TGTGCCAGCAGTCCCGACATCTACGAGCAGTACTTC. Protein sequence: CASSPDIYEQYF.